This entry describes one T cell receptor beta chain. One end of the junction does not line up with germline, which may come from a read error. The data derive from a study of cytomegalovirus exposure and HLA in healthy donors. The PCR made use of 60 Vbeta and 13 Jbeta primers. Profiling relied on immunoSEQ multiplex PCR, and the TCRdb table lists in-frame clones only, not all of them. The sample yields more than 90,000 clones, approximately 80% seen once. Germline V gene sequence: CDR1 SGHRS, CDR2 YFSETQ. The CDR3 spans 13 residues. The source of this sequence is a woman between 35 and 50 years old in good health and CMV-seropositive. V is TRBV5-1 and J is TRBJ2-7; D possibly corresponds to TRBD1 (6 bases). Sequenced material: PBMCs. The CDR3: CASSLPGAYEQYF. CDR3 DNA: TGCGCCAGCAGCTTGCCAGGGGCCTACGAGCAATACTTC.